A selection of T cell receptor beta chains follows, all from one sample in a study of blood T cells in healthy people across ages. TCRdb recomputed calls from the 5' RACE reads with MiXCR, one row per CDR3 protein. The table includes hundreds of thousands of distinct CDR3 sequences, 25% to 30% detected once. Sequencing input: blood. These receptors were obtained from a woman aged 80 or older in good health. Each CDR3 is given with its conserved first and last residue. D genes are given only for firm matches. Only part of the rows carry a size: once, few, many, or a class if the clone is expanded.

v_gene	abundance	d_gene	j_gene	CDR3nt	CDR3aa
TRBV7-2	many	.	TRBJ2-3	TGTGCCAGCAGCTTAGATTCGGACTTCGGCGATACGCAGTATTTT	CASSLDSDFGDTQYF
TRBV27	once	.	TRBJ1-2	TGTGTCAGCAGGATCGTAGCGGAGGCGGGGGGCTACACCTTC	CVSRIVAEAGGYTF
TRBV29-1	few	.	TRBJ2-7	TGCAGCGTTGAAACCCGGGGTAGCAACTACGAGCAGTACTTC	CSVETRGSNYEQYF
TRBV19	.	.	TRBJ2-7	TGTGCCAGTAGTATGGAGGGCTACGAGCAGTACTTC	CASSMEGYEQYF
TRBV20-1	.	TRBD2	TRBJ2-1	TGCAGTGCTCCTCTAGCGGGAGGTGACTACAATGAGCAGTTCTTC	CSAPLAGGDYNEQFF
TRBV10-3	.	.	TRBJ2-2	TGTGCCATCAGTGAGTCGGAGAACACCGGGGAGCTGTTTTTT	CAISESENTGELFF
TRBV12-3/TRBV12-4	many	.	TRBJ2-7	TGTGCCAGCAGTTTAGATTGGCCCGGGGACTACGAGCAGTACTTC	CASSLDWPGDYEQYF
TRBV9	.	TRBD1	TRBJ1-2	TGTGCCAGCAGCCCCTCCTCGGGAGGGACAGCTAACTATGGCTACACCTTC	CASSPSSGGTANYGYTF
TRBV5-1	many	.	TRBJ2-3	TGCGCCAGCAGCCGTAGACAGCAAGATACGCAGTATTTT	CASSRRQQDTQYF
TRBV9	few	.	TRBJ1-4	TGTGCCAGCAGCGTAGGGGGGTATGGTAATGAAAAACTGTTTTTT	CASSVGGYGNEKLFF
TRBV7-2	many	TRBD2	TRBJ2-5	TGTGCCAGCAGCCGGGGAGGGTCAGAGACCCAGTACTTC	CASSRGGSETQYF
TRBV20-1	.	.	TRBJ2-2	TGCAGTGCTAGAGATCCAGGCAGGGATTCCACCGGGGAGCTGTTTTTT	CSARDPGRDSTGELFF
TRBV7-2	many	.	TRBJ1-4	TGTGCCAGCAGCAAACAGGATCTTAATGAAAAACTGTTTTTT	CASSKQDLNEKLFF
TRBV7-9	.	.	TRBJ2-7	TGTGCCAGCAGCTTAGGGGCAGCCCCCTACGAGCAGTACTTC	CASSLGAAPYEQYF
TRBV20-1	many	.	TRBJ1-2	TGCAGTGCTACAAACTCGGGACCGAACTATGGCTACACCTTC	CSATNSGPNYGYTF
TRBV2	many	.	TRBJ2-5	TGTGCCAGCAGTGCGGGACCGGCCCAAGAGACCCAGTACTTC	CASSAGPAQETQYF
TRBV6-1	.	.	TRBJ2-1	TGTGCCAGCAGTGGAACGGTGGTTAAAAATGAGCAGTTCTTC	CASSGTVVKNEQFF
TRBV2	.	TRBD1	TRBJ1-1	TGTGCCAGCAGTGAAGAACAGGGGGATATGACTGAAGCTTTCTTT	CASSEEQGDMTEAFF
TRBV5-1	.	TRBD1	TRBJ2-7	TGCGCCAGCAGCTTACAAAGGGACAGCTCCTACGAGCAGTACTTC	CASSLQRDSSYEQYF
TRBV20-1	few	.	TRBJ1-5	TGCAGTGCTAGTTCCCCAGGACAGCCCCAGCATTTT	CSASSPGQPQHF
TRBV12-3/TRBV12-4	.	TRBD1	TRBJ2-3	TGTGCCAGCTGGACAGGGTTATCAGATACGCAGTATTTT	CASWTGLSDTQYF
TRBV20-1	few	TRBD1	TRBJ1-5	TGCAGTGCTGACGGGACAGGGGATCAGCCCCAGCATTTT	CSADGTGDQPQHF
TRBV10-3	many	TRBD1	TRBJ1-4	TGTGCCATCAGTGGAGCGGGACAGGGCGGAAAACTGTTTTTT	CAISGAGQGGKLFF
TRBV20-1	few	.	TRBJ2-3	TGCAGTGCTAGAGCGGGGGCGGGCTCAGATACGCAGTATTTT	CSARAGAGSDTQYF
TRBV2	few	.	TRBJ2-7	TGTGCCAGCAGTACTGACAGTACCCGGACCTACGAGCAGTACTTC	CASSTDSTRTYEQYF
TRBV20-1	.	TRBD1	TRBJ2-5	TGCAGTGCTAGGGATGTGGGTGGGACAGGTAATCTTCGGGAGACCCAGTACTTC	CSARDVGGTGNLRETQYF
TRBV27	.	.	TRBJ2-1	TGTGCCAGCAGCTCTCAGGCGCTTAGAAGGAATGAGCAGTTCTTC	CASSSQALRRNEQFF
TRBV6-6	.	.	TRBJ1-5	TGTGCCAGCAGGGGGAGGGTTATCGATCAGCCCCAGCATTTT	CASRGRVIDQPQHF
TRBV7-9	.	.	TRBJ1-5	TGTACCAGCAGCTTAGAAAATCAGCCCCAGCATTTT	CTSSLENQPQHF
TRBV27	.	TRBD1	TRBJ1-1	TGTGCCAGCATAACAGGGGGCGCGGCGAAGGACACTGAAGCTTTCTTT	CASITGGAAKDTEAFF
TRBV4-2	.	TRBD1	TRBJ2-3	TGTGCCAGCAGCCAAGATTCGCGGACAGGGGTGACAGATACGCAGTATTTT	CASSQDSRTGVTDTQYF
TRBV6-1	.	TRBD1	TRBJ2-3	TGTGCCAGCAGTGACACGGGACAGGCGAGCACAGATACGCAGTATTTT	CASSDTGQASTDTQYF
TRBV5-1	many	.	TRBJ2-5	TGCGCCAGCAGCCCCGCCGGCCAAGAGACCCAGTACTTC	CASSPAGQETQYF
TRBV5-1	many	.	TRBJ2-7	TGCGCCAGCAGCTTTTCAATCCTCCCTCCTTACGAGCAGTACTTC	CASSFSILPPYEQYF
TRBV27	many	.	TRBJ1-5	TGTGCCAGCAGCCTCTGGGGAAGCAATCAGCCCCAGCATTTT	CASSLWGSNQPQHF
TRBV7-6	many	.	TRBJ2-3	TGTGCCAGCAGCCAGGGGGGCCCTAGCACAGATACGCAGTATTTT	CASSQGGPSTDTQYF
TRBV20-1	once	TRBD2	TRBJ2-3	TGCAGTGCTACACTAGCGGGAGAAGGTATAAGCGCAGATACGCAGTATTTT	CSATLAGEGISADTQYF
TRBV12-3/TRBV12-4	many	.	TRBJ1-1	TGTGCCAGCCTCGGGGGGGTCGGGGCTTTTGAAGCTTTCTTT	CASLGGVGAFEAFF
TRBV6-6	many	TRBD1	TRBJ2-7	TGTGCCAGCAGTTACACCGACAGGGAAAAGCAGTACTTC	CASSYTDREKQYF
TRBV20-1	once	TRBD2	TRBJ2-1	TGCAGTGCTAGATCCTTAGGAGGGGCTAGCGGGGGGGAACACTACAATGAGCAGTTCTTC	CSARSLGGASGGEHYNEQFF
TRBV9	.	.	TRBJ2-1	TGTGCCAGCAGTCCAAGGTCTAGCGACGGTGAGCAGTTCTTC	CASSPRSSDGEQFF
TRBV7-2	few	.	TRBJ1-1	TGTGCCAGCAGCTTTGGGGGAGCACCTGAAGCTTTCTTT	CASSFGGAPEAFF